Included here is one TCR beta chain sequence, with context. Its antigen is unknown. The data are from a study of OX40 agonist ivuxolimab in advanced cancers. The study's findings and limits: Clones of CD4+ and CD8+ blood T cells grew by week 6 at doses of 0.1 to 3.0 mg/kg.

TCRdb's copy holds only in-frame clones and misses some; the assay was immunoSEQ multiplex PCR. The sample contains some 21,000 clones, around 80% of which appear only once. V dropped 6 bases and J dropped 7; count of bases not matched to a gene: 0. CDR1 is SNHLY, CDR2 FYNNEI, per germline. There are 12 residues in the CDR3. The origin of this receptor is an adult with an advanced solid tumor such as melanoma, head and neck, liver or kidney cancer. The sequences come from CD4+ or CD8+ T cells sorted from blood, collected in a trial of the OX40 agonist ivuxolimab. The chain uses TRBV2 and TRBJ1-6, with 7 bases identical to TRBD1. The DNA of the CDR3 is TGTGCCAGCAGGACAGGGAATTCACCCCTCCACTTT. Its protein product is CASRTGNSPLHF.